This entry describes one TCR beta chain. This entry comes from a study of blood T cell repertoires in COVID-19. Study details: COVID-19 samples from acute and convalescent phases originated in the United States, Italy and Spain. T cells, B-cell-depleted T cells, or PBMCs provided the cDNA or gDNA that served as material.

Original processing notes: Amplification of reference gene primers provided the estimated nucleated cell counts. Profiled with immunoSEQ multiplex PCR; TCRdb holds only in-frame clones, not every one. The V and J calls and the clone size are those of that table, but D and trimming were determined from the DNA. The top ten clones hold around 6.3% of a sample with about 150,000 clones, 80% to 90% of them seen once. This CDR3 is 10 amino acids long. Trimming cost V 4 bases and J 4 bases, with 5 bases left between them. Germline CDR1 reads DFQATT; CDR2 reads SNEGSKA (reference sequence). The receptor comes from a man at least 80 years old with acute or convalescent COVID-19. V and J are TRBV20-1 and TRBJ2-7; D gene uncertain. Input material: peripheral blood. In nucleotides, the CDR3 is TGCAGTGCTAAACATTACGAGCAGTACTTC. Amino acid sequence: CSAKHYEQYF.